The sequence of this T cell receptor beta chain was determined in a study of T cell responses to AZD1222 COVID-19 vaccine. Whole-study results and caveats: Regions 160-218 and 743-854 held dominance among vaccine-associated CD4 TCRs, which spanned spike. Only after the peak T cell response were repertoires sampled.

About this clone itself: The antigen is unknown.

Clones were sequenced by immunoSEQ multiplex PCR, and TCRdb holds only the in-frame ones, with some missing. The sample has under 95,000 clones, approximately 83% seen once. Germline loops: CDR1 MNHEY, CDR2 SVGAGI. Germline trimming cut 6 bases from V and 7 bases from J; bases unmatched to any gene: 3. This CDR3 contains 13 residues. Sequences were derived from peripheral blood, sampled 28 days after the second AZD1222 dose. The clonotype originates from an adult who received the AZD1222 COVID-19 vaccine. The chain recombines TRBV6-5 with TRBJ1-6; 7 nucleotides align to TRBD1. Written as DNA, the CDR3 is TGTGCCAGCAGCCCGGGACAGAATTCACCCCTCCACTTT. Protein product: CASSPGQNSPLHF.